This T cell receptor beta chain was found in a study of blood T cell repertoires in COVID-19. Trimming took off 4 bases at V and 4 bases at J, with 4 bases between the two ends. CDR3 size: 12 residues. Germline V gene sequence: CDR1 KGHSH, CDR2 LQKENI. Using immunoSEQ multiplex PCR, the repertoire was profiled, and TCRdb retains in-frame clones only, with some absent. The repertoire holds some 180,000 clones, about four fifths seen once, with about 2.7% in the top ten. The TCR was taken from a woman of 80 years or more with COVID-19, enrolled during active disease. The source material was peripheral blood. The chain links TRBV18 to TRBJ2-2; no reliable D call. CDR3 DNA: TGTGCCAGCTCACTCTCCACCGGGGAGCTGTTTTTT. Its protein product is CASSLSTGELFF.